This entry features one TCR beta chain sequence. This clonotype was observed at least ten times. What this receptor recognizes is not known. Germline and junction disagree at one end, which may indicate a read error. These data belong to a study of human T cells and chemical hapten exposure (dated by TCRdb to the early 2020s). For the study in its entirety: For sensitization, 2% DPC in acetone was applied to a roughly 2 cm by roughly 2 cm area of upper inner arm skin. Patch testing was performed on the upper back with Finn chambers containing 0.01% DPC, and the patch tests were scored after 6 days according to International Contact Dermatitis Research Group standards. Peripheral blood TCR repertoire changes were tracked in vivo in alopecia patients during primary and secondary sensitization to the hapten diphenylcyclopropenone (DPC). Approximately 28 alopecia patients provided blood for TCR sequencing at one to four time points (pre-sensitization, 2, 6 and 24 weeks). Libraries were pooled for sequencing, and variation in per-sample TCR yields was attributed mainly to small differences in library volumes within the pool. Throughout the approximately 25-week study period, patients were also given weekly therapeutic DPC doses on the scalp. Blood samples were taken from patients before sensitization (week 0) and at 2, 6 and about 24 weeks after DPC sensitization. The mostly female patient cohort included alopecia areata with under or over 50% scalp involvement, alopecia totalis and alopecia universalis. Points the paper makes about the study in general: Patch test score was positively correlated with the number of PT1 expanded TCRs, with significance at thresholds 8, 16 and 32 but not at 4. Because all patients had alopecia, a presumed autoimmune disease, the immune response of the patients might differ from that of healthy individuals. After repeated subsampling, changes were observed in the strength of the expansion versus patch-test correlation and in the threshold at which the correlation became significant. Significantly more large CDR3 similarity clusters were formed by expanded TCRs than by pre-sensitization or healthy control sets, consistent with antigen-driven responses. The number of TCRs above 1 in 1000 frequency did not change with DPC sensitization; there was no evidence of global repertoire structure alterations.

The library was produced with RACE. Sequencing was performed on a NextSeq 500. During library preparation, unique molecular identifiers were attached to individual cDNA molecules so that TCRs could be counted in a quantitative, reproducible way. For every blood RNA sample, sequencing covered both the TCR alpha and TCR beta chains. The study's processing was this. The median number of TCRs per sample was roughly 98,000, ranging from about 23,224 to 750,000. The Decombinator software suite was used to annotate V, J and CDR3 in the TCR reads. For PS versus PT1 abundance plots, all samples were subsampled to the same number of TCRs (28,000). Expanded TCRs were defined as absent before sensitization and observed at least eight times at the 2-week time point. The public reads were reprocessed in TCRdb via fastp at Q25 and MiXCR, keeping in-frame beta chains. Identical CDR3 proteins give one entry, which carries the most common genes and DNA. Clone size and V and J calls follow TCRdb, not the original study. Across this sample there are a few hundred thousand distinct CDR3 sequences, with 5.5% seen only once. The ten largest clones take up over 6.5% of the sample.

The sample's time point label, in plain terms: pre-sensitization, week 0. In the paper's terms, the treatment or condition label means: therapeutic diphenylcyclopropenone sensitization with weekly scalp DPC. At every patch-test visit, the blood draw took place before the patch test was put on. Patients were considered eligible if aged 18 to 70, diagnosed with alopecia and deemed suitable for DPC therapy, and patients were excluded if pregnant. Total RNA was extracted from unfractionated whole blood that had been collected in Tempus Blood RNA tubes. Via the germline V gene, CDR1 is MGHRA and CDR2 YSYEKL. The CDR3, cysteine through phenylalanine, is 16 amino acids long. Only the CDR3 region is kept as DNA, spanning 48 bases read in frame from base 1.

The source of this sequence is a woman aged 18-30 years with alopecia areata. Some clones in this sample may be carry-over from other donors' samples. The chain couples TRBV4-1 to TRBJ2-2; TRBD2 could be the D gene, as 5 bases match. The source material was whole blood, sampled in connection with sensitization to the hapten diphenylcyclopropenone (DPC). The CDR3 sequence is CASSQDTAAGHRELFF. The bases are TGCGCCAGCAGTCAAGATACAGCGGCGGGCCACCGGGAGCTGTTTTTT.